These 16 T cell receptor beta chains were sequenced from one sample in a study of shared clonotypes between healthy human individuals. Method: immunoSEQ multiplex PCR; TCRdb's copy keeps in-frame clones and lacks some. There are about 680,000 clones in the sample; 55% to 85% occur only once, and 1.5% to 2% lies in the top ten. The source material was memory CD4+ T cells sorted from blood. Noted subset: CD45RA-negative fraction. Receptor source: a woman in her twenties or thirties in good health.

The gene calls are TRBV27 and TRBJ1-2, with unresolved D. Germline V gene lookup returns CDR1 MNHEY and CDR2 SMNVEV (reference sequence). Trimming took off 2 bases at V and 7 bases at J, with 11 bases between the two ends. CDR3 length equals 13 residues. The CDR3 spells CASSLDGLIGYTF. The CDR3 DNA follows: TGTGCCAGCAGTTTAGACGGGCTGATTGGCTACACCTTC.

The V gene is TRBV28, the J gene TRBJ2-1, with 8 bases identical to TRBD2. V was pared by 6 bases and J by 5 bases, with 9 bases of the junction left unmatched. Germline V lookup: CDR1 MDHEN, CDR2 SYDVKM. There are 15 residues in the CDR3. CDR3 DNA: TGTGCCAGCAGCGTAACTCTAGCGGGCCACAATGAGCAGTTCTTC. Translating it yields CASSVTLAGHNEQFF.

The chain recombines TRBV11-2 with TRBJ2-1; 11 positions match TRBD2. Germline V gives CDR1 SGHAT, CDR2 FQNNGV. This CDR3 is 17 amino acids long. Trimming cost V 5 bases and J 4 bases; bases outside gene matches: 10. Here the CDR3 reads CASSPQLAGVSYNEQFF. The CDR3 DNA reads TGTGCCAGCAGCCCCCAACTAGCGGGAGTATCATACAATGAGCAGTTCTTC.

V gene TRBV18 combines with J gene TRBJ1-2; 7 bases align to TRBD1. The CDR3 extends over 15 amino acids. Germline V gene data show CDR1 as KGHSH and CDR2 as LQKENI. Trimming removed 2 bases from V and 2 bases from J; junction bases left unmatched: 5. The CDR3 DNA reads TGTGCCAGCTCACCAAATGGACAGGAAAACTATGGCTACACCTTC. Amino acids: CASSPNGQENYGYTF.

This chain uses TRBV6-6 with TRBJ1-3; D is ambiguous. Trimming left V 0 bases short and J 0 bases short, with 9 bases between. This CDR3 comprises 16 residues. Germline V lookup: CDR1 MNHNY, CDR2 SVGAGI (reference sequence). CDR3 residues: CASSYSEAGSGNTIYF. DNA of the CDR3: TGTGCCAGCAGTTACTCCGAGGCCGGCTCTGGAAACACCATATATTTT.

V usage is TRBV11-3 and J usage is TRBJ2-3, with a weak D call TRBD2 (5 bases). Trimming stripped 1 base from V and 2 bases from J, with 7 bases between. Germline-derived CDR1 and CDR2 are SGHNT and YENEEA. The CDR3 has 14 amino acids. The DNA of the CDR3 is TGTGCCAGCAGCTTAGGTGACTACACAGATACGCAGTATTTT. Amino acids: CASSLGDYTDTQYF.

This clone was seen ten or more times. The chain recombines TRBV25-1 with TRBJ2-2; D is unresolved. This CDR3 contains 12 residues. Germline V gene lookup returns CDR1 MGHDK and CDR2 SYGVNS. V was shortened by 4 bases and J by 6 bases, with 6 bases between the two germline ends. The CDR3: CASSVGSGELFF. The CDR3 region has the DNA TGTGCCAGCAGTGTGGGGTCCGGGGAGCTGTTTTTT.

For the CDR3, the DNA is TGCGCCAGCAGCCCCCTAGGGACTCCCTATGGCTACACCTTC. Protein product: CASSPLGTPYGYTF. This chain joins TRBV5-1 and TRBJ1-2; D is perhaps TRBD1 (5 bases). The CDR3 extends over 14 amino acids. V was cut by 4 bases and J by 4 bases, with 14 bases left in between. Germline CDR1 is SGHRS and CDR2 is YFSETQ.

Written as DNA, the CDR3 is TGTGCCAGCAGTTACTCGGGGACTAGCTTTCGCGAGCAGTACTTC. This gives the protein CASSYSGTSFREQYF. The chain is built from TRBV6-6 and TRBJ2-7; 9 bases line up with TRBD2. Trimming removed 0 bases from V and 6 bases from J; junction bases left unmatched: 6. The CDR3 is made up of 15 amino acids. The V gene's germline CDR1 is MNHNY and CDR2 SVGAGI (reference sequence).

This rearrangement joins TRBV5-1 to TRBJ2-7; TRBD2 might be the D (5 bases). Trimming pared 4 bases from V and 2 bases from J, leaving 10 bases between. This CDR3 is built from 13 residues. CDR1 SGHRS and CDR2 YFSETQ come from the germline V gene. The CDR3 nucleotides are TGCGCCAGCAGCGTAGGGAGAGCCTACGAGCAGTACTTC. As protein: CASSVGRAYEQYF.

The rearrangement uses TRBV6-5 and TRBJ1-2; 9 bases fit TRBD1. Germline loops: CDR1 MNHEY, CDR2 SVGAGI. The CDR3 spans 15 residues. V gave up 0 bases and J gave up 7 bases; unmatched junction bases: 6. CDR3 in amino acids: CASSYSPGQGFGYTF. DNA of the CDR3: TGTGCCAGCAGTTACTCTCCGGGACAGGGTTTTGGCTACACCTTC.

The chain has TRBV11-2 and TRBJ2-2, with D perhaps TRBD1 or TRBD2 (5 bases each). There are 14 residues in the CDR3. Between the trimmed V and J ends, which lost 4 bases and 5 bases, there was a span of 11 bases. Germline V gives CDR1 SGHAT, CDR2 FQNNGV. This CDR3 reads CASSSGPSTGELFF. CDR3 coding DNA: TGTGCCAGCAGCTCGGGACCATCTACCGGGGAGCTGTTTTTT.

The chain couples TRBV2 to TRBJ2-7; TRBD1 matches at 8 bases. V shed 6 bases and J 2 bases; nucleotides not matched to a gene: 6. Germline CDR1 is SNHLY and CDR2 is FYNNEI. The CDR3 runs to 14 residues. CDR3 nucleotides: TGTGCCAGCAGCGCGACAGGGGTTACCTACGAGCAGTACTTC. Translated: CASSATGVTYEQYF. Combining the CDR3 with reference TRBV2 and TRBJ2-7 gives the whole variable domain EPEVTQTPSHQVTQMGQEVILRCVPISNHLYFYWYRQILGQKVEFLVSFYNNEISEKSEIFDDQFSVERPDGSNFTLKIRSTKLEDSAMYFCASSATGVTYEQYFGPGTRLTVT.

The CDR3 DNA is TGTGCCAGCAGCCCGGGGAGTCGACAGGGGGCCTATGGCTACACCTTC. This codes for CASSPGSRQGAYGYTF. V usage is TRBV27 and J usage is TRBJ1-2; TRBD1 agrees at 10 bases. Germline V gene sequence: CDR1 MNHEY, CDR2 SMNVEV (reference sequence). Unmatched junction bases numbered 11, after V lost 6 bases and J lost 4 bases. The CDR3 covers 16 residues.

This clone has at least ten counts. The chain recombines TRBV2 with TRBJ1-1; the D gene is possibly TRBD1 (6 bases). Germline CDR1 is SNHLY and CDR2 is FYNNEI. The CDR3 length is 14 residues. Trimming cost V 4 bases and J 6 bases, with 15 bases left between them. The CDR3 DNA is TGTGCCAGCAGTGGGGACACCCATAGGGCTGAAGCTTTCTTT. Translating it yields CASSGDTHRAEAFF.

V is TRBV6-1 and J is TRBJ1-1; 7 bases align to TRBD1. This CDR3 region has 14 residues. Unmatched junction bases numbered 9, after V lost 7 bases and J lost 4 bases. Germline CDR1 and CDR2: MNHNS and SASEGT. The chain's CDR3 is CASTNLQGSTEAFF. The DNA for the CDR3 is TGTGCCAGCACCAACCTACAGGGGAGCACTGAAGCTTTCTTT.